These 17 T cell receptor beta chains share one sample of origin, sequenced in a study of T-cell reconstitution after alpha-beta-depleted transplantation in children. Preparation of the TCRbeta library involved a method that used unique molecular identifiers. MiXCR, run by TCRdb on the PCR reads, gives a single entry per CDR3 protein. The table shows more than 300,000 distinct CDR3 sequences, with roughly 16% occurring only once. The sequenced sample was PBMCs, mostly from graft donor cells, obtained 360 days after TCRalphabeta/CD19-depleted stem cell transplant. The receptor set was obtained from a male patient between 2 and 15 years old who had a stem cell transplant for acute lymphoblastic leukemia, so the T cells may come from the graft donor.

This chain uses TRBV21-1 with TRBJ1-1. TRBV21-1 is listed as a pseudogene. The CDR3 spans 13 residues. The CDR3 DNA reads TGTGCCAGCAGCAAAGTTTGGAGGACTGAAGCTTTCTTT. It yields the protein CASSKVWRTEAFF.

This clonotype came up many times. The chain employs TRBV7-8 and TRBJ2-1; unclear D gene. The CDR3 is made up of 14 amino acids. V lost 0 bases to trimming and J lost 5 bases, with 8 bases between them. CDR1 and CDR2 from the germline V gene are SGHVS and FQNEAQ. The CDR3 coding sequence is TGTGCCAGCAGCTTAGCTGGCAGACACAATGAGCAGTTCTTC. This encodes CASSLAGRHNEQFF.

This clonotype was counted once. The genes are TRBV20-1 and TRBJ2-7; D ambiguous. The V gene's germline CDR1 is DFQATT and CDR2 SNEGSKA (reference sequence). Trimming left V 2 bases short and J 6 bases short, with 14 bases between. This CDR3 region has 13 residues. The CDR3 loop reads CSARSLLHSEQYF. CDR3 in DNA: TGCAGTGCTAGAAGTCTCCTTCATAGCGAGCAGTACTTC.

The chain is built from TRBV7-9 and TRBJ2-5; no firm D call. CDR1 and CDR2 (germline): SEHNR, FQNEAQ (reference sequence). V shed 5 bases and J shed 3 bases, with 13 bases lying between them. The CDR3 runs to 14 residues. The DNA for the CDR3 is TGTGCCAGCAGCCGCTTTTATTCTGAAGAGACCCAGTACTTC. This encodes CASSRFYSEETQYF.

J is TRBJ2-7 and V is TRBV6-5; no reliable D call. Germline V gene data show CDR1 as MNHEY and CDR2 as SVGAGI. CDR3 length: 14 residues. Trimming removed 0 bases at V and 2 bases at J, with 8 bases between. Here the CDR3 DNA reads TGTGCCAGCAGTTACTCGTGGGGTACCTACGAGCAGTACTTC. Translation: CASSYSWGTYEQYF.

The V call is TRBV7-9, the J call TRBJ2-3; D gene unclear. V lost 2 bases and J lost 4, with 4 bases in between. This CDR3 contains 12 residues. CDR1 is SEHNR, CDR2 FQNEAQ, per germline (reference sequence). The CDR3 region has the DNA TGTGCCAGCAGCTTATACCCAGATACGCAGTATTTT. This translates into CASSLYPDTQYF.

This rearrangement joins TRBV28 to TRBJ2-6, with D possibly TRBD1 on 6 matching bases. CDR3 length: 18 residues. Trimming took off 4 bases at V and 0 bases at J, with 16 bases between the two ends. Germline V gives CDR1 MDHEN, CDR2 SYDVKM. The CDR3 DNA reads TGTGCCAGCAGTTCCGCAGGACAGTTCAGCTCTGGGGCCAACGTCCTGACTTTC. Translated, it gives CASSSAGQFSSGANVLTF. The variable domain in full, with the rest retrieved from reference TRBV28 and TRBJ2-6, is DVKVTQSSRYLVKRTGEKVFLECVQDMDHENMFWYRQDPGLGLRLIYFSYDVKMKEKGDIPEGYSVSREKKERFSLILESASTNQTSMYLCASSSAGQFSSGANVLTFGAGSRLTVL.

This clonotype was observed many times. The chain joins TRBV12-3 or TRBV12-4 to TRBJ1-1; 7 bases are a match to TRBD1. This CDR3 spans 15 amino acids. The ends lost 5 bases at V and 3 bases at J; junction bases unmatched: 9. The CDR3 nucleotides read TGTGCCAGCAGTCGGGACCGGGACAGATACACTGAAGCTTTCTTT. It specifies CASSRDRDRYTEAFF.

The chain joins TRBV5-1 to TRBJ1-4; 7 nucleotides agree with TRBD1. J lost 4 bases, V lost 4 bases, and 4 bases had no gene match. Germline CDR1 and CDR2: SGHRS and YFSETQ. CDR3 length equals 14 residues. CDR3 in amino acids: CASSMTGYNEKLFF. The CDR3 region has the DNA TGCGCCAGCAGCATGACAGGGTATAATGAAAAACTGTTTTTT.

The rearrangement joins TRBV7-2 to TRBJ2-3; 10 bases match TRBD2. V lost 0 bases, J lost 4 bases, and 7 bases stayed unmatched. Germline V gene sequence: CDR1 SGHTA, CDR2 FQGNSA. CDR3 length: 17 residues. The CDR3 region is CASSLAGAGGRADTQYF. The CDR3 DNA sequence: TGTGCCAGCAGCTTAGCGGGAGCGGGAGGGAGGGCAGATACGCAGTATTTT.

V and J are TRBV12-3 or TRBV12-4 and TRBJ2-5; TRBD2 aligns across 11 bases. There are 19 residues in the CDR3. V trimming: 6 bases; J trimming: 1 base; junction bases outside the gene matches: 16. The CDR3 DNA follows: TGTGCCAGCAGCCGAGGGTTCCTTACTAGCGGGAGTTTCCAAGAGACCCAGTACTTC. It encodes CASSRGFLTSGSFQETQYF.

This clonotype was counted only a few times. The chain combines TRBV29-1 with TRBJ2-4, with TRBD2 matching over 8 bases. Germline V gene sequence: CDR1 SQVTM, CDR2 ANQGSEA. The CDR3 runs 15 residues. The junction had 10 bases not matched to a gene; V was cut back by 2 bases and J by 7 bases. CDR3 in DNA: TGCAGCGTTGAATTCGGGGGCCCGGGGGGGAACATTCAGTACTTC. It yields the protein CSVEFGGPGGNIQYF.

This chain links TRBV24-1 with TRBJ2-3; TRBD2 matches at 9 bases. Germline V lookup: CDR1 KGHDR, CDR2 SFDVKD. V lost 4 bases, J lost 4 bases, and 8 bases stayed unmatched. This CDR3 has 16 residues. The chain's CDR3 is CATSDGSGSYADTQYF. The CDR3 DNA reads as TGTGCCACCAGTGACGGTAGCGGGAGTTATGCAGATACGCAGTATTTT.

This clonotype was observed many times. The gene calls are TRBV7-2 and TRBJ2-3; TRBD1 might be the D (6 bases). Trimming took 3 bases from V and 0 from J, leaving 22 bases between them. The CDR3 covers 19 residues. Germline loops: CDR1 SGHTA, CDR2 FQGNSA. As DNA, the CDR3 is TGTGCCAGCAGCTTTACCCCAAGTACAGGGATCAGTAGCACAGATACGCAGTATTTT. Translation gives CASSFTPSTGISSTDTQYF.

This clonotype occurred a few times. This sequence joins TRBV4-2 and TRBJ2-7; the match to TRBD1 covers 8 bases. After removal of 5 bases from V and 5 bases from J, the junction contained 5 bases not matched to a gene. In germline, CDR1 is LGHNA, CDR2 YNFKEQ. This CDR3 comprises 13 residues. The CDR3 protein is CASSGQGADEQYF. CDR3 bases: TGTGCCAGCAGCGGCCAGGGGGCTGACGAGCAGTACTTC.

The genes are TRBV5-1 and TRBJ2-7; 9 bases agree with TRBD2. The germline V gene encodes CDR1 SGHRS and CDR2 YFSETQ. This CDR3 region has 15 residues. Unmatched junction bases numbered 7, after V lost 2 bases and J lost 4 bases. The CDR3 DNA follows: TGCGCCAGCAGCTTCTTCCTAGCGGGGACATACGAGCAGTACTTC. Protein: CASSFFLAGTYEQYF.

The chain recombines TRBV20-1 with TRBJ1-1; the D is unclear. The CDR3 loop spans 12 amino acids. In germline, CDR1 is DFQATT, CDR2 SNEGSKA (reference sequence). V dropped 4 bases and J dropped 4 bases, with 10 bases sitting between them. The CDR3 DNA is TGCAGTGCTATGCCGGAACTCACTGAAGCTTTCTTT. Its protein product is CSAMPELTEAFF.